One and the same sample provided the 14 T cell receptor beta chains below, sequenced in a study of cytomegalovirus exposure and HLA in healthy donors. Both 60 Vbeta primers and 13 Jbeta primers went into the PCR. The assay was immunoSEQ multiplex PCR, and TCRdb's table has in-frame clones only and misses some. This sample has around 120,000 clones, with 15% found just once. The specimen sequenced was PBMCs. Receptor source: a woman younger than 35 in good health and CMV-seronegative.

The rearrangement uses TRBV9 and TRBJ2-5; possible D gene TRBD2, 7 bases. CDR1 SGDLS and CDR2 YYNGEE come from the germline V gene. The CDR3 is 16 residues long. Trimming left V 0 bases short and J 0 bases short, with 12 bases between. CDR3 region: CASSVGAGAHQETQYF. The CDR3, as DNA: TGTGCCAGCAGCGTAGGGGCGGGGGCCCACCAAGAGACCCAGTACTTC. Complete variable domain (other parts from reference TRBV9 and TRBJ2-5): DSGVTQTPKHLITATGQRVTLRCSPRSGDLSVYWYQQSLDQGLQFLIQYYNGEERAKGNILERFSAQQFPDLHSELNLSSLELGDSALYFCASSVGAGAHQETQYFGPGTRLLVL.

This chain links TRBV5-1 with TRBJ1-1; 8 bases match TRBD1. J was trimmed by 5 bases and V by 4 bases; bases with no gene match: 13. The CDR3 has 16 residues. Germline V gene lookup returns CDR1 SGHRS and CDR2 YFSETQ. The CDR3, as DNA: TGCGCCAGCAGCCTTGACCCAAGCAGGGGGCCAACTGAAGCTTTCTTT. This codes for CASSLDPSRGPTEAFF.

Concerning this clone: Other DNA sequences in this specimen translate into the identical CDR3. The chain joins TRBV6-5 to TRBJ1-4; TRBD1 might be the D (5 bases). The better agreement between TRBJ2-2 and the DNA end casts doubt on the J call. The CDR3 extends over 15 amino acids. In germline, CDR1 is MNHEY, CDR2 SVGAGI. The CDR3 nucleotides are TGTGCCAGCAGCTATCGACAGCCCTGGGGAGGGGAGCTGTTTTTT. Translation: CASSYRQPWGGELFF.

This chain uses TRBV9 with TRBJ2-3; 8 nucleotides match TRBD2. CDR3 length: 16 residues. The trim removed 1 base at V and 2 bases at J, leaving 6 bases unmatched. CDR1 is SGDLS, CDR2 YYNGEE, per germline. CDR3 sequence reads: CASSVYSRGATDTQYF. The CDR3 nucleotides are TGTGCCAGCAGCGTATACTCGCGGGGGGCCACAGATACGCAGTATTTT.

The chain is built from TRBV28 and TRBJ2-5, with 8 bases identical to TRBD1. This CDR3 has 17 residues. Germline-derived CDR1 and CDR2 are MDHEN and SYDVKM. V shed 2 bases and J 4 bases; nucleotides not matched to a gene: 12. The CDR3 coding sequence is TGTGCCAGCAGTTTACCACCCGATGGACAGGGAAGAGAGACCCAGTACTTC. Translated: CASSLPPDGQGRETQYF.

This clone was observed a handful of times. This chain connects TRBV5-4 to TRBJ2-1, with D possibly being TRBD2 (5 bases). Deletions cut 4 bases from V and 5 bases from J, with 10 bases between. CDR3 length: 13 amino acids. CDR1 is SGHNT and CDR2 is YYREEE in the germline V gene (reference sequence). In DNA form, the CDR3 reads TGTGCCAGCAGCCCAACTAGAAACAATGAGCAGTTCTTC. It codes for CASSPTRNNEQFF. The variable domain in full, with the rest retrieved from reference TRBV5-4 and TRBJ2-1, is ETGVTQSPTHLIKTRGQQVTLRCSSQSGHNTVSWYQQALGQGPQFIFQYYREEENGRGNFPPRFSGLQFPNYSSELNVNALELDDSALYLCASSPTRNNEQFFGPGTRLTVL.

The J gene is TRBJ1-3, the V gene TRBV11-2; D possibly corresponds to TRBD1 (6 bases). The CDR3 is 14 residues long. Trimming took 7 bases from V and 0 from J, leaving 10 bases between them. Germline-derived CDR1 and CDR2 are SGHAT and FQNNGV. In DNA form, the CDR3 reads TGTGCCAGCAACGACAGGTCCTCTGGAAACACCATATATTTT. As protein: CASNDRSSGNTIYF.

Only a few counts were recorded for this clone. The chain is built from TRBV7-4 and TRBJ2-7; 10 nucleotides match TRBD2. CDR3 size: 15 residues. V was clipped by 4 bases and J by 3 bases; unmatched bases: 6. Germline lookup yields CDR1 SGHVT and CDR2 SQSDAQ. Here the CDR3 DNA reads TGTGCCAGCAGCTCAAGCGGGAGGGCCAACTACGAGCAGTACTTC. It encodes CASSSSGRANYEQYF.

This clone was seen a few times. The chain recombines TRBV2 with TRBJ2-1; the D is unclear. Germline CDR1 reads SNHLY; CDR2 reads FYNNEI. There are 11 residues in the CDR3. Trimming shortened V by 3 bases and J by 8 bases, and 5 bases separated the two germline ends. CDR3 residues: CASSDRDEQFF. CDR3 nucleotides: TGTGCCAGCAGTGATAGAGATGAGCAGTTCTTC.

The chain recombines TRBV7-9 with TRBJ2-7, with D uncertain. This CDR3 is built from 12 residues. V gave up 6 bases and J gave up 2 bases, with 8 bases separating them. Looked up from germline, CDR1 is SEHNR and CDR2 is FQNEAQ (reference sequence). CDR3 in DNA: TGTGCCAGCAGGGGCCTTACCTACGAGCAGTACTTC. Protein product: CASRGLTYEQYF.

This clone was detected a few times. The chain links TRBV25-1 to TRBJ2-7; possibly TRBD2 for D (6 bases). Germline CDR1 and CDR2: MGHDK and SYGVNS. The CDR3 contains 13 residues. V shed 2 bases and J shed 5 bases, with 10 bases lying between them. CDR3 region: CASSEGGDDEQYF. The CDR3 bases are TGTGCCAGCAGTGAAGGAGGGGACGACGAGCAGTACTTC.

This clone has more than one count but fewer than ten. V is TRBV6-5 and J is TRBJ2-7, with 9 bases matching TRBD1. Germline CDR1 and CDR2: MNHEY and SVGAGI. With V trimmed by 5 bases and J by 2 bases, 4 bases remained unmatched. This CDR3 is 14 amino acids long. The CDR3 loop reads CASSTGTGPYEQYF. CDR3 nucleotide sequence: TGTGCCAGCAGTACCGGGACAGGGCCCTACGAGCAGTACTTC.

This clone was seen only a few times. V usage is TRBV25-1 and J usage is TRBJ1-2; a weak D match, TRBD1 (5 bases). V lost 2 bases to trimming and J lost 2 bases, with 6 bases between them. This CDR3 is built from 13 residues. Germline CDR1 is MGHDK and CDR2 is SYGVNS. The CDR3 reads CASSERGNYGYTF. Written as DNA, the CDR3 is TGTGCCAGCAGTGAAAGGGGCAACTATGGCTACACCTTC.

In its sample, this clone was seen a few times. CDR3 in amino acids: CASSYSRGRRETQYF. DNA for the CDR3: TGTGCCAGCAGTTACTCGCGGGGCCGGCGGGAGACCCAGTACTTC. The V call is TRBV6-5, the J call TRBJ2-5; weak D call: TRBD2 (6 bases). The germline CDR1 and CDR2 sequences are MNHEY and SVGAGI. V lost 0 bases and J 5 bases, leaving 13 bases between the germline ends. The CDR3 extends over 15 amino acids.